This T cell receptor (beta chain) derives from a study of cytomegalovirus exposure and HLA in healthy donors (dated by TCRdb to 2015 to 2018). Broadly, across the study: In an earlier analysis of under 600 of the donors, approximately 260 Gb of sequence data and approximately 100 million unique TCR beta sequences from roughly 200 million T cells were reported. An early release covering just under 650 HLA-typed donors comprised roughly 300 gigabases of sequencing data and roughly 86 million unique TCR sequences. The genetic ancestry cluster associated with self-reported Caucasian donors included around four fifths of the roughly 360 genotyped donors. The aim of the study was to test whether cataloging public T cell receptors could identify signatures of past pathogen exposure. Using immunosequencing, the study profiled T cell repertoires from 666 subjects and related those repertoires to cytomegalovirus serostatus. A separate validation cohort of roughly 110 different subjects was used in addition to the approximately 610-subject first cohort. High-throughput TCR immunosequencing, statistical association of individual TCRs with disease status, and machine learning were combined to predict cytomegalovirus infection status. A later analysis re-examined previously published TCR beta repertoires from roughly 720 donors and added high-resolution HLA genotyping to investigate patterns of TCR occurrence. The later analysis used no new phenotypic data to find candidate immune exposures, relying instead on TCR beta sequences and their occurrence across donors. An earlier analysis of 500 to 750 of the donors applied high-throughput TCR beta sequencing to assess whether each TCR beta V gene segment acted as functional or pseudogenic. Donor age, sex, ethnicity and CMV serostatus were collected together with the repertoire data. In a later genetic analysis, genome-wide SNP genotypes for about 65% of the 666 donors were used, and that subset was treated as a discovery cohort. All discovery cohort repertoires had been generated using a single sequencing platform. Both class I and class II loci were covered by HLA typing, at four-digit resolution. The number of typed donors differed by locus: about 629-630 for A, B, C, DRB1 and DQB1; 500 to 550 for DQA1; 606 for DPA1; and roughly 470 for DPB1. A handful of DR-DQ haplotypes were handled as single units for association and clustering because linkage in the cohort was strong. Among around 400 genotyped donors of the cohort, an average of roughly 240,000 unique TCR beta nucleotide sequences were sequenced per donor, roughly a sixth of them non-productive. The paper's findings and limits, for the study overall: A few of the identified cytomegalovirus-associated TCR beta chains were confirmed in vitro to be specific for cytomegalovirus antigens. In a later analysis, HLA-associated TCR beta chains showed more clonal expansion and lower generation probabilities than non-associated chains that were equally common. According to a later analysis, TCR association rates differed among HLA loci, with DRB1 alleles showing the most associated TCRs and HLA-C alleles showing the fewest. In a later analysis, most CMV-associated TCR beta chains were found to appear HLA-restricted, with HLA associations seemingly driven largely by CMV exposure. An earlier analysis of 450 to 750 of the donors showed that most TCR beta V segments appeared in productive rearrangements either about 87% or about 30% of the time, which broadly matched IMGT annotations. Compared with the 666-donor mean, donors in an Asian-associated ancestry cluster had fewer N-insertions in productive TCRs, according to a later genetic analysis. The sequencing pipeline was judged likely to have produced a cluster of highly shared sequence variants as a technical artifact. The earlier analysis of 450 to 700 of the donors excluded some 15 rarely observed V segments, including chromosome 9 orphons, because counts were too low. The presence/absence analyses assumed that sequencing depth was roughly uniform across donors, and that assumption may not be true. When HLA alleles, especially DR and DQ, strongly co-occurred, attributing TCR associations to individual alleles was difficult. Specific HLA alleles were associated with 15,000 to 20,000 TCR beta sequences at a false discovery rate of 0.05 in a later analysis. Because HLA typing was missing for some donors at each locus, association tests included only the typed subset. The only immune exposure information available for the cohort was CMV serostatus. While some public TCRs were present in many individuals, most TCR sequences turned up only very rarely across donors. In the study, some 160 TCR beta chains were listed as associated with cytomegalovirus. Some IMGT-functional V segments, including TRBV6-2 and TRBV6-3, could not be distinguished by the 87-base-pair reads and were therefore excluded. It was suggested by the authors that the approach could potentially be generalized to other disease states and immunological phenotypes. V-gene and J-gene trimming of TCR beta chains was associated with a missense DCLRE1C variant in a later genetic analysis, and the association was replicated in an independent cohort. In both the original and validation cohorts, the classifier was reported to diagnose cytomegalovirus status with high specificity and sensitivity. A further reported finding was that TCR beta sequences accurately predicted the HLA-A and HLA-B alleles for most subjects in the first cohort. The cohort was sequenced for TCR beta chains only, and without alpha or paired-chain data the features that could be detected were limited. According to a later analysis, parvovirus B19, influenza, CMV and Epstein-Barr virus appeared linked to several top co-occurrence clusters. Correlated functional status among segregating V segments might reflect linkage disequilibrium, but an unknown experimental factor could not be ruled out.

The library was produced with the immunoSEQ multiplex PCR assay. For the multiplex PCR, a mixture combining 60 forward primers for TCR Vbeta segments and 13 reverse primers for TCR Jbeta segments was used. The CDR3 region of rearranged TCR beta genes was amplified from genomic DNA with a multiplex PCR assay. On the Illumina HiSeq System, the amplified TCR beta libraries were sequenced as 87-base-pair reads. Concerning the study's data processing: A later analysis counted about 80 million unique TCR beta chains across the 640 or so repertoires, and 10 million to 11 million of these chains were shared by at least two donors. Raw reads were error-corrected and collapsed into unique sequences by a nearest-neighbor algorithm in which closely related sequences were merged to remove PCR and sequencing errors. V, D and J gene segments were assigned by aligning CDR3 sequences to IMGT reference sequences. For a sequence to be retained, at least a six-nucleotide match to both a V gene segment and a J gene segment was required. A rearrangement counted as productive if the CDR3 had no stop codons and remained in frame with V and J, and every other rearrangement counted as non-productive. Following IMGT convention, CDR3 was defined as the stretch from the second conserved V-encoded cysteine up to the conserved J-encoded phenylalanine. The earlier analysis of a few hundred of the donors excluded any sequence lacking an unambiguous match to a single V gene segment. In an earlier analysis of approximately 590 of the donors, a V segment was called functional when productive rearrangements were above 56.7%, and segregating when the standard deviation between donors exceeded 5%. A statistical classification framework was developed to diagnose cytomegalovirus status using the catalog of TCR beta chain sequences. In a later analysis, TCR nucleotide sequences were compared against IMGT/GENE-DB human TR gene sequences so that V and J genes could be assigned. The TCRdist pipeline was used in a later analysis to assign CDR3 sequences and most-parsimonious VDJ recombination scenarios. In a later analysis, each TCR beta chain was defined by its CDR3 amino acid sequence together with its V-gene family, and reads without a unique V-gene family were excluded. As a way to deal with suspected cross-contamination and a sequencing artifact, a later analysis dropped hundreds of nucleotide sequences that were highly shared and had low generation probability. A later analysis calculated a clonal expansion index for each public chain from normalized within-repertoire ranks of inferred template counts. In a later analysis, generation probabilities were computed with a VDJ recombination model fitted to out-of-frame rearrangements, and the resulting probabilities were checked against IGoR. In a later analysis, hypergeometric tests were used to score TCR-TCR, TCR-HLA and TCR-CMV co-occurrence, with a repertoire-size bias correction applied to TCR pairs. In a later analysis, false discovery rates were estimated by permuting HLA or CMV assignments 20 times. A later analysis grouped co-occurring TCRs with DBSCAN, adding TCRdist sequence similarity when clustering within HLA-allele-positive subsets. For co-occurrence clustering, repertoires with fewer than 30,000 or more than 120,000 public chains were excluded, along with roughly five repertoires with anomalous nucleotide sharing. The clones in this table, taken by TCRdb from immuneACCESS, are in-frame only. Not every clone is retained; where verified, under half of the shortfall comes from an unresolved V gene, and the cause of the rest is unknown. D and trimming come from the DNA, and the V and J calls and clone size come from that table. The sample table lists 150,000 to 200,000 clones, around 80% of them with a count of one. The biggest ten clones account for 6% to 9% of the sample.

The cohort was made up of approximately 670 healthy bone marrow donors. Cohort members were all nominally healthy when sampled, although unrecorded immune exposures were likely present. The donor tested CMV seropositive, placing the donor among the 289 seropositive members of the cohort. A peripheral blood sample was provided by each donor, and peripheral blood mononuclear cells were used for TCR beta sequencing. Genomic DNA was extracted from the blood cell samples with the Qiagen DNeasy Blood Extraction Kit. In regard to this clone: Its antigen target is currently unknown. Base qualities were left out, and no much larger clone turns up one base away.

Including the terminal cysteine and phenylalanine, the CDR3 comprises 13 residues. The entry retains the CDR3 DNA only, 39 bases that are in frame from base 1. Sequences GTSNPN (CDR1) and SVGIG (CDR2) are obtained from the germline V gene (reference sequence). V drops 2 bases and J drops 3 bases, leaving 11 bases in between. The sequence links TRBV30 to TRBJ2-7, with no confidently assigned D gene. Sequencing was carried out using PBMCs. This receptor was identified in a woman aged 25-40 years in good health and CMV-seropositive. This receptor carries the CDR3 CAWSLHSRYEQYF. The nucleotides are TGTGCCTGGAGTCTCCACTCCCGCTACGAGCAGTACTTC.